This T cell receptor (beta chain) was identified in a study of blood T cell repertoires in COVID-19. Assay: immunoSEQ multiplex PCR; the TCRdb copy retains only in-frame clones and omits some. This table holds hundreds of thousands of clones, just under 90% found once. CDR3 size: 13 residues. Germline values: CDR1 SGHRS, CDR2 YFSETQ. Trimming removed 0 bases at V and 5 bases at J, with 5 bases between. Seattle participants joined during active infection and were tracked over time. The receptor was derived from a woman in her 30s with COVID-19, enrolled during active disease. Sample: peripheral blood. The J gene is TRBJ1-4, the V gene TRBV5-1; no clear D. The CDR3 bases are TGCGCCAGCAGCTTGGACATGAATGAAAAACTGTTTTTT. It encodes CASSLDMNEKLFF.